This T cell receptor beta chain was found in a study of T cells after posttransplantation cyclophosphamide. Findings and caveats of the study: Donor CD8+ memory clones often dominated recipient blood repertoires at later times. TRB overlap between skin or GI tissue T cells and blood was limited.

With 0 bases removed from V and 5 bases from J, the gap between germline ends came to 7 bases. The V gene's germline CDR1 is SGHVS and CDR2 FQNEAQ. This CDR3 comprises 13 residues. Assay: immunoSEQ multiplex PCR; the TCRdb copy retains only in-frame clones and omits some. The sample has around 39,000 clones, none seen only once. This clone appeared a few times. Its cognate antigen is unknown. The V and J genes are TRBV7-8 and TRBJ1-2; no firm D call. Sequencing input: PBMCs. The clonotype comes from a girl between 10 and 17 years old in good health, CMV-negative, and a related stem cell transplant donor. CDR3 residues: CASSLARGYGYTF. CDR3 coding DNA: TGTGCCAGCAGCTTAGCCCGGGGATATGGCTACACCTTC.